This T cell receptor (beta chain) was captured by sequencing in a study of blood T cell repertoires in COVID-19. At the level of the study: COVID-19 samples from acute and convalescent phases originated in the United States, Italy and Spain.

Method: immunoSEQ multiplex PCR; TCRdb's copy keeps in-frame clones and lacks some. This table has approximately 81,000 clones, approximately 90% appearing once. Germline V gene data show CDR1 as LNHDA and CDR2 as SQIVND (reference sequence). V shed 3 bases and J shed 10 bases, with 12 bases lying between them. This CDR3 contains 12 residues. The sequence was obtained from a woman in her fifties or sixties with acute COVID-19. Sequencing used PBMCs or T cells enriched from blood (not recorded which). This chain joins TRBV19 and TRBJ1-1; D is unclear. CDR3 in DNA: TGTGCCAGTAGTATCCCGGGTAACGGAGCTTTCTTT. Protein sequence: CASSIPGNGAFF.